This TCR beta chain was sequenced for a study of T cells in Graves' hyperthyroidism and ophthalmopathy. Amplified TCR beta CDR3 regions came from RNA transcripts. With the HTBI primer set, the TCR CDR3 went through a first round of RT-PCR. TCRdb fed the multiplex PCR reads into MiXCR, producing one record per CDR3 protein. The sample records fewer than 400,000 distinct CDR3 sequences, around 15% being singletons. Orbital computed tomography and thyroid ultrasound, together with serum TRAb and thyroxine and clinical symptoms, were used for diagnoses. The ends lost 7 bases at V and 4 bases at J; junction bases unmatched: 5. This CDR3 comprises 12 residues. Germline V gives CDR1 SGDLS, CDR2 YYNGEE. Whole-study results and caveats: Also found in blood were most expanded thyroid clonotypes above 0.001.

As concerns this clonotype: Its antigen is as yet unknown.

The sequenced sample consisted of blood. The receptor's source is a middle-aged man with Graves' ophthalmopathy. The chain combines TRBV9 with TRBJ2-7, with 7 bases matching TRBD2. CDR3 sequence (DNA): TGTGCCAGCGGCGGGAGTAGATACGAGCAGTACTTC. Protein product: CASGGSRYEQYF.